The 17 T cell receptor beta chains presented below share a single source sample, sequenced in a study of T cell responses to AZD1222 COVID-19 vaccine. Profiled with immunoSEQ multiplex PCR; TCRdb holds only in-frame clones, not every one. The sample has 60,000 to 70,000 clones; approximately 83% are singletons. The source material was peripheral blood, sampled on day 0 of AZD1222 vaccination. These receptors all come from an adult in good health.

The rearrangement uses TRBV10-2 and TRBJ1-1; maybe TRBD1 (6 bases). V was pared by 6 bases and J by 2 bases, with 13 bases between. This CDR3 is built from 14 residues. The germline gives CDR1 WSHSY, CDR2 SAAADI. CDR3 nucleotide sequence: TGCGCCAGCAGAACAGGGTCGAGTAACACTGAAGCTTTCTTT. Encoded protein: CASRTGSSNTEAFF.

The chain recombines TRBV18 with TRBJ1-2; D ambiguous. The CDR3 is 13 amino acids. Germline lookup yields CDR1 KGHSH and CDR2 LQKENI. Trimming removed 1 base at V and 3 bases at J, with 6 bases between. CDR3 bases: TGTGCCAGCTCACCACAATCGTACTATGGCTACACCTTC. Its translation: CASSPQSYYGYTF.

The chain recombines TRBV18 with TRBJ1-1; weak D call: TRBD1 (5 bases). Germline V CDR1 and CDR2: KGHSH, LQKENI. V lost 0 bases and J lost 4, with 9 bases in between. This CDR3 has 14 amino acids. The CDR3 loop is CASSPPRGSTEAFF. CDR3 bases: TGTGCCAGCTCACCACCGAGGGGCAGCACTGAAGCTTTCTTT.

The V and J genes are TRBV27 and TRBJ1-6, with D possibly matching TRBD1 (6 bases). V dropped 4 bases and J dropped 10 bases, with 17 bases sitting between them. This CDR3 has 15 amino acids. CDR1 is MNHEY and CDR2 is SMNVEV in the germline V gene (reference sequence). The CDR3 coding sequence is TGTGCCAGCAGTTCCTTCAGGGGAACGGGGTCACCCCTCCACTTT. It translates to CASSSFRGTGSPLHF.

V is TRBV19 and J is TRBJ2-5; tentatively, D is TRBD1 (5 bases). In germline, CDR1 is LNHDA, CDR2 SQIVND (reference sequence). The V end lost 3 bases, the J end lost 5 bases, and 10 bases lay between the germline ends. CDR3 length: 13 amino acids. CDR3 protein: CASSIRGIETQYF. CDR3 sequence (DNA): TGTGCCAGTAGTATTAGGGGTATCGAGACCCAGTACTTC.

The V call is TRBV6-4, the J call TRBJ1-5; no definite D call. CDR3 length equals 13 residues. The V and J ends lost 7 bases and 6 bases respectively, with 13 bases between them. The germline V gene encodes CDR1 MRHNA and CDR2 SNTAGT. CDR3: CASTWEGGQPQHF. In nucleotides, the CDR3 is TGTGCCAGCACCTGGGAGGGCGGTCAGCCCCAGCATTTT.

The rearrangement joins TRBV10-3 to TRBJ2-1; maybe TRBD1 (5 bases). Germline V lookup: CDR1 ENHRY, CDR2 SYGVKD. The CDR3 totals 14 residues. V was cut by 4 bases and J by 6 bases, with 13 bases left in between. The CDR3 DNA sequence: TGTGCCATCAGTGGGGGAAGGGGCCGCAATGAGCAGTTCTTC. Protein: CAISGGRGRNEQFF.

The gene calls are TRBV5-6 and TRBJ1-3; maybe TRBD1 (5 bases). Germline CDR1 reads SGHDT; CDR2 reads YYEEEE. Trimming removed 4 bases from V and 4 bases from J, with 12 bases in between. The CDR3 runs to 14 residues. The CDR3 DNA is TGTGCCAGCAGCAGAGAAGGGGACGGAAACACCATATATTTT. Translating gives CASSREGDGNTIYF. Full variable domain (remainder filled in from reference TRBV5-6 and TRBJ1-3): DAGVTQSPTHLIKTRGQQVTLRCSPKSGHDTVSWYQQALGQGPQFIFQYYEEEERQRGNFPDRFSGHQFPNYSSELNVNALLLGDSALYLCASSREGDGNTIYFGEGSWLTVV.

The chain is built from TRBV29-1 and TRBJ1-2; no definite D call. V lost 7 bases to trimming and J lost 4 bases, with 19 bases between them. CDR1 and CDR2 (germline): SQVTM, ANQGSEA. CDR3 length: 14 residues. The CDR3 DNA reads TGCAGCGCTGAGGACTCCGCGGGGATCTATGGCTACACCTTC. It translates to CSAEDSAGIYGYTF.

The rearrangement links TRBV10-2 to TRBJ1-6, with D possibly TRBD1 on 6 matching bases. V shed 6 bases and J shed 6 bases, with 15 bases lying between them. Germline V gene data show CDR1 as WSHSY and CDR2 as SAAADI. This CDR3 comprises 15 residues. The CDR3 sequence is CASSHSQGINSPLHF. Written as DNA, the CDR3 is TGCGCCAGCAGCCACTCCCAGGGGATTAATTCACCCCTCCACTTT.

V and J are TRBV5-1 and TRBJ1-4, with 9 bases lining up with TRBD1. The CDR3 extends over 15 amino acids. V was pared by 4 bases and J by 8 bases, with 9 bases of the junction left unmatched. In germline, CDR1 is SGHRS, CDR2 YFSETQ. In DNA, the CDR3 is TGCGCCAGCAGCCCCAACAACAGGGGGCGGGAAAAACTGTTTTTT. Amino acid sequence: CASSPNNRGREKLFF.

The chain couples TRBV5-4 to TRBJ1-1, with D perhaps TRBD1 (6 bases). The CDR3 is 15 residues long. V lost 4 bases, J lost 4 bases, and 17 bases lay in between. Germline V gene sequence: CDR1 SGHNT, CDR2 YYREEE (reference sequence). CDR3 residues: CASSLQTGRVTEAFF. CDR3 sequence (DNA): TGTGCCAGCAGCCTACAAACAGGGCGAGTCACTGAAGCTTTCTTT.

V is TRBV7-8 and J is TRBJ2-2; 8 bases fit TRBD1. The CDR3 has 16 amino acids. The ends lost 0 bases at V and 4 bases at J; junction bases unmatched: 4. Germline-derived CDR1 and CDR2 are SGHVS and FQNEAQ. The CDR3 spells CASSLAWTGSTGELFF. The CDR3 DNA follows: TGTGCCAGCAGCTTAGCCTGGACAGGGTCCACCGGGGAGCTGTTTTTT.

Only a few counts were recorded for this clone. This chain connects TRBV15 to TRBJ1-1; possibly TRBD1 for D (5 bases). V was clipped by 0 bases and J by 2 bases, with 10 bases between them. The CDR3 is 15 amino acids. From germline, CDR1 is LNHNV and CDR2 YYDKDF (reference sequence). CDR3 sequence: CATSRDRRGNTEAFF. The DNA for the CDR3 is TGTGCCACCAGCAGAGATCGGAGGGGCAACACTGAAGCTTTCTTT.

The V call is TRBV27, the J call TRBJ1-4; weak D call: TRBD1 (5 bases). The germline V and J ends were trimmed by 3 bases and 8 bases, with 16 bases remaining between them. This CDR3 has 15 amino acids. Per germline, CDR1 MNHEY and CDR2 SMNVEV (reference sequence). CDR3: CASSFGQGIREKLFF. The CDR3 nucleotides are TGTGCCAGCAGTTTCGGGCAGGGCATAAGGGAAAAACTGTTTTTT. Complete variable domain (other parts from reference TRBV27 and TRBJ1-4): EAQVTQNPRYLITVTGKKLTVTCSQNMNHEYMSWYRQDPGLGLRQIYYSMNVEVTDKGDVPEGYKVSRKEKRNFPLILESPSPNQTSLYFCASSFGQGIREKLFFGSGTQLSVL.

The rearrangement uses TRBV24-1 and TRBJ2-1, with D possibly matching TRBD1 (6 bases). Looked up from germline, CDR1 is KGHDR and CDR2 is SFDVKD. V was shortened by 4 bases and J by 8 bases, with 11 bases between the two germline ends. There are 13 residues in the CDR3. Written as DNA, the CDR3 is TGTGCCACCAGTGAGGTACAGGGACATGAGCAGTTCTTC. It translates to CATSEVQGHEQFF.

This chain connects TRBV2 to TRBJ2-7, with D maybe TRBD1 (5 bases). The CDR3 runs to 14 residues. Trimming left V 6 bases short and J 1 base short, with 13 bases between. The germline CDR1 and CDR2 sequences are SNHLY and FYNNEI. This CDR3 reads CASRWQGPSYEQYF. CDR3 coding DNA: TGTGCCAGCAGGTGGCAGGGTCCTTCCTACGAGCAGTACTTC. Full variable domain (rest looked up from reference TRBV2 and TRBJ2-7): EPEVTQTPSHQVTQMGQEVILRCVPISNHLYFYWYRQILGQKVEFLVSFYNNEISEKSEIFDDQFSVERPDGSNFTLKIRSTKLEDSAMYFCASRWQGPSYEQYFGPGTRLTVT.